The entry below describes one TCR beta chain. Germline assignment: CDR1 SGHRS and CDR2 YFSETQ. V was shortened by 0 bases and J by 3 bases, with 3 bases between the two germline ends. This CDR3 is 12 amino acids long. Clones were sequenced by immunoSEQ multiplex PCR, and TCRdb holds only the in-frame ones, with some missing. The sample includes 45,000 to 60,000 clones, over 90% of them seen just once. This sequence originates from a man aged 35 to 55 with rheumatoid arthritis. The sequenced material came from PBMCs. This chain links TRBV5-1 with TRBJ1-2, with unresolved D. CDR3 amino acids: CASSLGDYGYTF. For the CDR3, the DNA is TGCGCCAGCAGCTTGGGCGACTATGGCTACACCTTC.